This T cell receptor (beta chain) was observed in a study of shared clonotypes between healthy human individuals. Notes on the study in general: Rarefaction analysis demonstrated incomplete sorted-subset sequencing notwithstanding large depth. The sharing of roughly 5% of naive CD4 clonotypes was seen across a few donors.

Naivety among CD8 cells was defined by CD45RO negativity and positive CCR7 selection, thereby excluding terminally differentiated effector memory CD45RA+ cells. TCRdb keeps only in-frame clones here, not all; method: immunoSEQ multiplex PCR. The sample yields about 2,200,000 clones, approximately 94% seen once. CDR1 is LNHDA and CDR2 is SQIVND in the germline V gene (reference sequence). Trimming removed 3 bases from V and 4 bases from J, with 3 bases in between. The CDR3 spans 12 residues. Remarks on this clone: Its antigen is unidentified. The same CDR3 also results from other DNA sequences found in this sample.

The clonotype originates from a man younger than 35 in good health. Some clones in this sample may be carry-over from other donors' samples. The J gene is TRBJ2-2, the V gene TRBV19; no clear D gene. Input material: naive CD8+ T cells from PBMCs. CDR3 nucleotides: TGTGCCAGTAGTATGGGCACCGGGGAGCTGTTTTTT. Translating it yields CASSMGTGELFF.